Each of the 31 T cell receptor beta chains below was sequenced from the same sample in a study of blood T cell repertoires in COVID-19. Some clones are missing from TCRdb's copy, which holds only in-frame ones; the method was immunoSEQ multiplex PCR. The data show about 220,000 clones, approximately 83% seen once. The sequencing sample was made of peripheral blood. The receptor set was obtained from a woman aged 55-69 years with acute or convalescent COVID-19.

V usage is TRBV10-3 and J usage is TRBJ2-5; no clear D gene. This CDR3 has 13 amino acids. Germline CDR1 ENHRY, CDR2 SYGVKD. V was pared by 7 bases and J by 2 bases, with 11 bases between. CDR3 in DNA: TGTGCCATCACTGGCTCCCCACAAGAGACCCAGTACTTC. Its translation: CAITGSPQETQYF.

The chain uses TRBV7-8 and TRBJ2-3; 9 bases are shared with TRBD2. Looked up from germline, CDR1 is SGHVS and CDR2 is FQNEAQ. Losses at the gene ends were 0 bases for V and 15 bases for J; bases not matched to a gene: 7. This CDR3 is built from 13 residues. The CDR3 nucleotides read TGTGCCAGCAGCTTAGCTACGGGGCTAGCGGGATATTTT. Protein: CASSLATGLAGYF.

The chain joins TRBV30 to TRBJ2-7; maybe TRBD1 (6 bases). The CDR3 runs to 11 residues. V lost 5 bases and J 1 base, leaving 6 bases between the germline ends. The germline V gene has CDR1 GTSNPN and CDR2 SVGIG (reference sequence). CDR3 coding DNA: TGTGCCTGGGGACAGTCCTACGAGCAGTACTTC. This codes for CAWGQSYEQYF. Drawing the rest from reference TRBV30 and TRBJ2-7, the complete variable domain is SQTIHQWPATLVQPVGSPLSLECTVEGTSNPNLYWYRQAAGRGLQLLFYSVGIGQISSEVPQNLSASRPQDRQFILSSKKLLLSDSGFYLCAWGQSYEQYFGPGTRLTVT.

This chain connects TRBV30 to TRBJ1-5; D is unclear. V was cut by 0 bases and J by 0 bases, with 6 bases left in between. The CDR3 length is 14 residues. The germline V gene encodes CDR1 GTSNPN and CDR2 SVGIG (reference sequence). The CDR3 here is CAWSVSGSNQPQHF. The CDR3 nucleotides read TGTGCCTGGAGTGTATCAGGTAGCAATCAGCCCCAGCATTTT.

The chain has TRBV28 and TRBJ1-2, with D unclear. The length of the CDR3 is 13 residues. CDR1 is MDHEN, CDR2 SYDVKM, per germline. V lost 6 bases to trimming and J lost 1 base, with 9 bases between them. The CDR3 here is CASSTQNNYGYTF. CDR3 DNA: TGTGCCAGCAGCACACAAAATAACTATGGCTACACCTTC.

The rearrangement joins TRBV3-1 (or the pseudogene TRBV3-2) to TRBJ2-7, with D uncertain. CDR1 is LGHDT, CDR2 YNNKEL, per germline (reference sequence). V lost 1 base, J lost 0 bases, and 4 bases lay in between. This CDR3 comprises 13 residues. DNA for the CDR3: TGTGCCAGCAGCCAAGGGCTCTCCTACGAGCAGTACTTC. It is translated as CASSQGLSYEQYF.

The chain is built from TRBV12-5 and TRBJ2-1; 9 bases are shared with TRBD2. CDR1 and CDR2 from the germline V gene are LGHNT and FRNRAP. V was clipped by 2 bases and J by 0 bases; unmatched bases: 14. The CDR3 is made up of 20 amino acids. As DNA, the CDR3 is TGTGCTAGTGGTTTGCCCGTCTTGAGGCGGGGGGGAAGCTCCTACAATGAGCAGTTCTTC. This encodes CASGLPVLRRGGSSYNEQFF.

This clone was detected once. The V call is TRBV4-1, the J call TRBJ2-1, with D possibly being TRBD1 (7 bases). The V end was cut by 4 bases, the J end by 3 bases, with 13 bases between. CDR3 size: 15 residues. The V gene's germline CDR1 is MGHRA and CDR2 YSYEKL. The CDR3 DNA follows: TGCGCCAGCAGCCGGCGGGACAGATACTACAATGAGCAGTTCTTC. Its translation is CASSRRDRYYNEQFF.

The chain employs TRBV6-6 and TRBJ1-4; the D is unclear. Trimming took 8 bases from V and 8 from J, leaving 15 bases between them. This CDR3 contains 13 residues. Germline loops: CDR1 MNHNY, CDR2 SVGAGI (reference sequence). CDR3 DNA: TGTGCCAGCCGGGATTCCCCCACAGAAAAACTGTTTTTT. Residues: CASRDSPTEKLFF.

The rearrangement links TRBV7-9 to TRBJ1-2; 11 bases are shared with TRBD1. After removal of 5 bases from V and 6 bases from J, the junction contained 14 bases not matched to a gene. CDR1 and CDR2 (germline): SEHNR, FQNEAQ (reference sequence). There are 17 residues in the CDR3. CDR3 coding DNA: TGTGCCAGCAGCCCGAGCCCAGGACAGGGGGCGTCCCATGGCTACACCTTC. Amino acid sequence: CASSPSPGQGASHGYTF.

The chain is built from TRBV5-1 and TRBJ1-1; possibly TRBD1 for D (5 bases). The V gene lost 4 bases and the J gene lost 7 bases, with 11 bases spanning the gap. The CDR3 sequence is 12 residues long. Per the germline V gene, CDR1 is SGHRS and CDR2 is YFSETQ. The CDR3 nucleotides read TGCGCCAGCAGCAATGACAGTCGTGAAGCTTTCTTT. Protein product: CASSNDSREAFF.

CDR3 in amino acids: CASSRGGDRRISYEQYF. The CDR3 DNA sequence: TGTGCCAGCAGCAGGGGTGGGGACAGGCGCATATCCTACGAGCAGTACTTC. The genes are TRBV7-8 and TRBJ2-7; 8 bases match TRBD1. Per the germline V gene, CDR1 is SGHVS and CDR2 is FQNEAQ. With 5 bases clipped from V and 1 base from J, the junction kept 13 bases outside the gene matches. The CDR3 loop spans 17 amino acids.

In DNA, the CDR3 is TGTGCCAGCAGTGTAGACAGGGGAACCTACGAGCAGTACTTC. Protein: CASSVDRGTYEQYF. The V and J genes are TRBV27 and TRBJ2-7; 8 bases agree with TRBD1. CDR3 length: 14 amino acids. Germline V gene lookup returns CDR1 MNHEY and CDR2 SMNVEV (reference sequence). The trim removed 5 bases at V and 2 bases at J, leaving 5 bases unmatched.

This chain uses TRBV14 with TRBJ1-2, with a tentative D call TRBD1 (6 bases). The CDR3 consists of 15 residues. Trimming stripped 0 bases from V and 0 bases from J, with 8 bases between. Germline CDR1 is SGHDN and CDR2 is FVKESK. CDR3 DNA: TGTGCCAGCAGCCAAGAGACAGGAGCTAACTATGGCTACACCTTC. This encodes CASSQETGANYGYTF.

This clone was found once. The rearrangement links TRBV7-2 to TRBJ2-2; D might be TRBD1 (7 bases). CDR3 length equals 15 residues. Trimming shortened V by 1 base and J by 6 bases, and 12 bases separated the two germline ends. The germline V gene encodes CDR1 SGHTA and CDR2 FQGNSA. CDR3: CASSLGDREAGELFF. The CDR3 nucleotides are TGTGCCAGCAGCTTAGGTGACAGGGAGGCCGGGGAGCTGTTTTTT.

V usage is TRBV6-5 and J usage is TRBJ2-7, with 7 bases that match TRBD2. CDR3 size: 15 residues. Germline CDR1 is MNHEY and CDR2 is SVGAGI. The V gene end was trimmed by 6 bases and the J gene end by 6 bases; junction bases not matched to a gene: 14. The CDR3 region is CASRFGSGSGSEQYF. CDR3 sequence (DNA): TGTGCCAGCAGATTCGGTAGCGGGTCCGGATCCGAGCAGTACTTC.

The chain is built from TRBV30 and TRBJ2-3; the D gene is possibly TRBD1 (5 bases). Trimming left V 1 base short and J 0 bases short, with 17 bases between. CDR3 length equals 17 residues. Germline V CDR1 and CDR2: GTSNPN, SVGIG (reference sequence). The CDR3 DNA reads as TGTGCCTGGAGTGCAATGGACAAAATACTTAGCACAGATACGCAGTATTTT. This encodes CAWSAMDKILSTDTQYF. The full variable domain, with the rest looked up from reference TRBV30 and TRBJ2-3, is SQTIHQWPATLVQPVGSPLSLECTVEGTSNPNLYWYRQAAGRGLQLLFYSVGIGQISSEVPQNLSASRPQDRQFILSSKKLLLSDSGFYLCAWSAMDKILSTDTQYFGPGTRLTVL.

The CDR3 nucleotides read TGTGCCAGCTCACTCTCCCACCGCGGGGCCGTTTCACCCCTCCACTTT. Protein sequence: CASSLSHRGAVSPLHF. The chain carries TRBV18 and TRBJ1-6; TRBD1 is a possible D gene (5 bases). Trimming removed 4 bases at V and 9 bases at J, with 19 bases between. Per germline, CDR1 KGHSH and CDR2 LQKENI. CDR3 length equals 16 residues. The full variable domain, completed using reference TRBV18 and TRBJ1-6, is NAGVMQNPRHLVRRRGQEARLRCSPMKGHSHVYWYRQLPEEGLKFMVYLQKENIIDESGMPKERFSAEFPKEGPSILRIQQVVRGDSAAYFCASSLSHRGAVSPLHFGNGTRLTVT.

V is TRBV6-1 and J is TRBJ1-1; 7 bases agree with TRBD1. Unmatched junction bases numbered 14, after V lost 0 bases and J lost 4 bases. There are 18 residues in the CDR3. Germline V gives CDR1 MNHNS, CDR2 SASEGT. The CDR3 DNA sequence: TGTGCCAGCAGTGAAGCTCGAGGAGGGGGCTGGGGGCCCACTGAAGCTTTCTTT. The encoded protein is CASSEARGGGWGPTEAFF.

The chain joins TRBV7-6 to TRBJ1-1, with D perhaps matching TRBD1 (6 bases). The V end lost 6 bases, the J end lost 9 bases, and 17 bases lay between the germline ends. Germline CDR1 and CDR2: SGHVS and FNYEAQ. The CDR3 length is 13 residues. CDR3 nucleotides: TGTGCCAGCAGTTCACAGGGAGGGTCTCAAGCTTTCTTT. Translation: CASSSQGGSQAFF.

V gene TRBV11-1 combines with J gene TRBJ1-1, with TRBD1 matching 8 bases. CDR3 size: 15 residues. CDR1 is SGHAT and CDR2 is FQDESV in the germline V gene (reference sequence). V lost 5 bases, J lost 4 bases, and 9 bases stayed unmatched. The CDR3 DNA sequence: TGTGCCAGCAGCCCGAGAGGGACAGGCATCACTGAAGCTTTCTTT. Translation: CASSPRGTGITEAFF.

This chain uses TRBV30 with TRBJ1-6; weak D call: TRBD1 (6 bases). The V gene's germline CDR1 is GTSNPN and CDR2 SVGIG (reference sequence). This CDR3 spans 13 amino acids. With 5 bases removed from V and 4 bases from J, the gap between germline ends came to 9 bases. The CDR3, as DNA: TGTGCCTGGCGGACAGAGTATAATTCACCCCTCCACTTT. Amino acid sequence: CAWRTEYNSPLHF. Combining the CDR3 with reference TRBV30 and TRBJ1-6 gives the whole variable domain SQTIHQWPATLVQPVGSPLSLECTVEGTSNPNLYWYRQAAGRGLQLLFYSVGIGQISSEVPQNLSASRPQDRQFILSSKKLLLSDSGFYLCAWRTEYNSPLHFGNGTRLTVT.

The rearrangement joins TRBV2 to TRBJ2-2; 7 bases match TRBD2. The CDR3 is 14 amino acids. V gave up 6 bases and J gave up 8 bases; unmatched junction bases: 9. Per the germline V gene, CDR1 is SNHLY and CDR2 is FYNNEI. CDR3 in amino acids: CASRPGLVSGELFF. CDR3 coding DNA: TGTGCCAGCAGACCCGGACTAGTCTCAGGGGAGCTGTTTTTT.

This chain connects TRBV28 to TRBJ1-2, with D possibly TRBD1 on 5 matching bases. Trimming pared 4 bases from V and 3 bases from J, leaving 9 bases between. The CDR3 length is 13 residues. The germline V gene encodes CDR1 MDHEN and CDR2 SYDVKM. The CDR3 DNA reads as TGTGCCAGCAGTTATACAGGCCACTATGGCTACACCTTC. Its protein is CASSYTGHYGYTF.

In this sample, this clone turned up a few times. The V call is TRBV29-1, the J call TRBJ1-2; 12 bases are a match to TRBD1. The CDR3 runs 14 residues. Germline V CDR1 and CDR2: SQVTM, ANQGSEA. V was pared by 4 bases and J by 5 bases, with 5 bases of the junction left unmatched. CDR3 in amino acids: CSVGPGQGAYGYTF. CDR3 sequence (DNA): TGCAGCGTTGGGCCGGGACAGGGGGCTTATGGCTACACCTTC.

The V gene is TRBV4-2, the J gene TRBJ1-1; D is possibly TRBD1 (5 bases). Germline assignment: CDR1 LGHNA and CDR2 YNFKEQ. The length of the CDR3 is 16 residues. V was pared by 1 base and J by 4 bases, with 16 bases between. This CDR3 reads CASSQVRPGGGTEAFF. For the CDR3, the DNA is TGTGCCAGCAGCCAAGTACGTCCCGGCGGGGGCACTGAAGCTTTCTTT.

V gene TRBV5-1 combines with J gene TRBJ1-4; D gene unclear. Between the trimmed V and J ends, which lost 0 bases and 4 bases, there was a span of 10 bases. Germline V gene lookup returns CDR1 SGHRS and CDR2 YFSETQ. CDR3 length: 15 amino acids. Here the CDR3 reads CASSLVVGSNEKLFF. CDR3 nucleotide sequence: TGCGCCAGCAGCTTGGTTGTGGGGAGTAATGAAAAACTGTTTTTT.

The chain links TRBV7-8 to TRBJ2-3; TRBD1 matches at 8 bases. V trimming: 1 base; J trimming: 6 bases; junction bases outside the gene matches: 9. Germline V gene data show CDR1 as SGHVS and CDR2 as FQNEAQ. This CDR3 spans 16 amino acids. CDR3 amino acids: CASSLGTGYMGDTQYF. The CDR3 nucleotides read TGTGCCAGCAGCTTAGGGACAGGGTACATGGGGGATACGCAGTATTTT.

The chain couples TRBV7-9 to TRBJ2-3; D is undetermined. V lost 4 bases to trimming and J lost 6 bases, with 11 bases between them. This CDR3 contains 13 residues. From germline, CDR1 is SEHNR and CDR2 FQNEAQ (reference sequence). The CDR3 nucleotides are TGTGCCAGCAGCTCCACGTTCTACGATACGCAGTATTTT. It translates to CASSSTFYDTQYF.

CDR3 DNA: TGTGCCAGCAGCTTAGGGGCGGGGGCGGCCGGGGAGCTGTTTTTT. Amino acid sequence: CASSLGAGAAGELFF. The chain recombines TRBV7-2 with TRBJ2-2; weak D call: TRBD2 (7 bases). The CDR3 runs 15 residues. Germline CDR1 reads SGHTA; CDR2 reads FQGNSA. Trimming took 1 base from V and 6 from J, leaving 12 bases between them.

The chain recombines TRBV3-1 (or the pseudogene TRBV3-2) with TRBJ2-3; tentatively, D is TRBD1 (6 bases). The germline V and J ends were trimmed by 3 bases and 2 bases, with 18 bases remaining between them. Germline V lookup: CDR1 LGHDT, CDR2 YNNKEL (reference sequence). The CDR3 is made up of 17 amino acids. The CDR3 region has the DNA TGTGCCAGCAGCCAGGGGGCAAGTAGCAGGTTCACAGATACGCAGTATTTT. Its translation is CASSQGASSRFTDTQYF.